This TCR beta chain was profiled in a study of beta chain features in type 1 diabetes. Germline trimming cut 2 bases from V and 6 bases from J; bases unmatched to any gene: 0. Looked up from germline, CDR1 is SNHLY and CDR2 is FYNNEI. The CDR3 runs 14 residues. Findings and caveats of the study: There was a moderate but significant shortening of TCRB CDR3s in all four CD4+ subsets of Type 1 diabetes patients.

The isolated RNA, all of it, was reverse transcribed, so expressed TCRB transcripts were what got sequenced. Naive, central memory and regulatory T cell samples yielded about 4 million reads on average. Generated by immunoSEQ multiplex PCR, the TCRdb table keeps only in-frame clones and is missing some. The table shows around 250,000 clones, with 13% to 15% occurring only once. In this sample, this clone turned up a few times. The antigen is unknown. The chain recombines TRBV2 with TRBJ2-4; 11 positions agree with TRBD2. The sample taken for sequencing was naive CD4+ T cells from blood. The clonotype was recovered from a man in his thirties or forties with type 1 diabetes. This CDR3 reads CASSELAGGNIQYF. The DNA for the CDR3 is TGTGCCAGCAGTGAACTAGCGGGAGGAAACATTCAGTACTTC. Full variable domain (missing parts from reference TRBV2 and TRBJ2-4): EPEVTQTPSHQVTQMGQEVILRCVPISNHLYFYWYRQILGQKVEFLVSFYNNEISEKSEIFDDQFSVERPDGSNFTLKIRSTKLEDSAMYFCASSELAGGNIQYFGAGTRLSVL.